The present T cell receptor beta chain was sequenced within a study of blood T cell repertoires in COVID-19. On the study more broadly: Samples of COVID-19 (acute and convalescent) were obtained from the United States, Italy and Spain. The analysed material was cDNA or gDNA that came from T cells, B-cell-depleted T cells, or PBMCs.

The V gene end was trimmed by 5 bases and the J gene end by 4 bases; junction bases not matched to a gene: 1. This CDR3 has 12 amino acids. Germline V gene data show CDR1 as SQVTM and CDR2 as ANQGSEA. Clones were sequenced by immunoSEQ multiplex PCR, and TCRdb holds only the in-frame ones, with some missing. The profile shows 140,000 to 150,000 clones, 81% of them singletons. This TCR was sampled from a human donor in a cohort sampled during active COVID-19. V usage is TRBV29-1 and J usage is TRBJ2-5, with 10 bases identical to TRBD2. The material sequenced was peripheral blood. CDR3 DNA: TGCAGCGTTCGGACTAGCGGAGAGACCCAGTACTTC. The encoded protein is CSVRTSGETQYF. Combining the CDR3 with reference TRBV29-1 and TRBJ2-5 gives the whole variable domain SAVISQKPSRDICQRGTSLTIQCQVDSQVTMMFWYRQQPGQSLTLIATANQGSEATYESGFVIDKFPISRPNLTFSTLTVSNMSPEDSSIYLCSVRTSGETQYFGPGTRLLVL.